This TCR beta chain was profiled in a study of cytomegalovirus exposure and HLA in healthy donors (dated by TCRdb to 2017 to 2019). Regarding the complete study: An earlier analysis of approximately 550 of the donors reported 276 Gb of sequence data and about 100 million unique TCR beta sequences from about 180 million T cells. A later genetic analysis used genome-wide SNP genotypes for about 55% of the 666 donors, treating that subset as a discovery cohort. All discovery cohort repertoires had been generated on a single sequencing platform. About five DR-DQ haplotypes were handled as single units for association and clustering because linkage in the cohort was strong. Among the roughly 400 genotyped donors, approximately 76% belonged to the genetic ancestry cluster associated with self-reported Caucasian donors. Donor age, sex, ethnicity and CMV serostatus were compiled alongside the repertoire data. Rather than using new phenotypic data, the later analysis identified candidate immune exposures from TCR beta sequences and from how often those sequences occurred across donors. Across some 400 genotyped donors of the cohort, an average of 235,054 unique TCR beta nucleotide sequences per donor were sequenced, and around 19% of those sequences were non-productive. The T cell repertoires of 666 subjects were profiled by immunosequencing and related to cytomegalovirus serostatus. Roughly 300 gigabases of sequencing data and roughly 90 million unique TCR sequences were included in an early release covering roughly 600 HLA-typed donors. Along with the roughly 670-subject first cohort, a separate validation cohort of over 90 different subjects was used. HLA typing covered class I and class II loci at four-digit resolution. High-throughput TCR immunosequencing, statistical association of individual TCRs with disease status, and machine learning were combined to predict cytomegalovirus infection status. The number of donors typed differed by locus, with roughly 629-640 for A, B, C, DRB1 and DQB1, over 500 for DQA1, 600 to 610 for DPA1, and some 440 for DPB1. The aim of the study was to test whether cataloging public T cell receptors could identify signatures of past pathogen exposure. An earlier analysis of some 600 of the donors applied high-throughput TCR beta sequencing to assess whether each TCR beta V gene segment acted as functional or pseudogenic. A later analysis re-examined previously published TCR beta repertoires from just over 650 donors and added high-resolution HLA genotyping to investigate patterns of TCR occurrence.

Libraries were made using the immunoSEQ multiplex PCR assay. The multiplex PCR relied on a mix of 60 forward primers for TCR Vbeta segments and 13 reverse primers for TCR Jbeta segments. The CDR3 region of rearranged TCR beta genes was amplified from genomic DNA by a multiplex PCR assay. The amplified TCR beta libraries were sequenced on the Illumina HiSeq System as 87-base-pair reads. In the source study's methods: A later analysis counted some 80 million unique TCR beta chains across the 666 repertoires, and roughly 11 million of these chains were shared by at least two donors. To remove PCR and sequencing errors, raw reads were error-corrected and collapsed into unique sequences using a nearest-neighbor algorithm that merged closely related sequences. Alignment of CDR3 sequences to IMGT reference sequences was used to assign V, D and J gene segments. Each retained sequence needed at least a six-nucleotide match to both a V gene segment and a J gene segment. Rearrangements were called productive when the CDR3 lacked stop codons and stayed in frame with V and J; all others were non-productive. CDR3 was defined according to IMGT convention as the region running from the second conserved V-encoded cysteine to the conserved J-encoded phenylalanine. The earlier analysis of about 570 of the donors excluded any sequence lacking an unambiguous match to a single V gene segment. An earlier analysis of several hundred of the donors classified V segments as functional when productive rearrangements were above 56.7% and as segregating when the standard deviation between donors was above 5%. A statistical classification framework was built to diagnose cytomegalovirus status from the catalog of TCR beta chain sequences. In a later analysis, V and J genes were assigned by comparing TCR nucleotide sequences against IMGT/GENE-DB human TR gene sequences. Using the TCRdist pipeline, a later analysis assigned CDR3 sequences along with most-parsimonious VDJ recombination scenarios. In a later analysis, each TCR beta chain was defined by its CDR3 amino acid sequence together with its V-gene family, and reads lacking a unique V-gene family were excluded. As a way to deal with suspected cross-contamination and a sequencing artifact, a later analysis dropped 450 to 600 nucleotide sequences that were highly shared and had low generation probability. For each public chain, a later analysis derived a clonal expansion index from normalized ranks of inferred template counts within each repertoire. In a later analysis, generation probabilities were computed using a VDJ recombination model fitted to out-of-frame rearrangements, and the results were checked against IGoR. In a later analysis, hypergeometric tests were used to score TCR-TCR, TCR-HLA and TCR-CMV co-occurrence, with a repertoire-size bias correction applied to TCR pairs. False discovery rates were estimated in a later analysis by permuting HLA or CMV assignments 20 times. A later analysis grouped co-occurring TCRs with DBSCAN, adding TCRdist sequence similarity when clustering within HLA-allele-positive subsets. Co-occurrence clustering excluded repertoires with fewer than 30,000 or more than 120,000 public chains, plus five with anomalous nucleotide sharing. TCRdb's version of the immuneACCESS table is confined to in-frame rearrangements and falls short of the full clone set. An unresolved V gene accounts for under half of the shortfall where checked; the remainder is of unknown origin. That table gives V, J and clone size, and the DNA gave D and trimming. The sample has under 250,000 clones on record, approximately 83% of them singletons. The biggest ten clones account for about 0.77% of the sample.

The cohort consisted of more than 650 healthy bone marrow donors. At the time of sampling, every cohort member was nominally healthy, though immune exposures that went unrecorded were likely present. The donor tested CMV seronegative, placing the donor among the 350 to 400 seronegative members of the cohort. Every donor gave a peripheral blood sample, and the peripheral blood mononuclear cells from that sample were used for TCR beta sequencing. Genomic DNA extraction from the blood cell samples was performed with the Qiagen DNeasy Blood Extraction Kit. At the junction V is shortened by 5 bases and J by 1 base; bases outside the gene matches: 10. The CDR3 holds 16 amino acids from the cysteine to the phenylalanine. The retained sequence is limited to the CDR3, 48 bases, with the frame set at the first base. CDR1 and CDR2, per the germline V gene (reference sequence), are SGHNT and YYREEE. The study at large found these results: The authors suggested that the approach could potentially be generalized to other disease states and immunological phenotypes. V-gene and J-gene trimming of TCR beta chains was associated with a missense DCLRE1C variant in a later genetic analysis, and the association was replicated in an independent cohort. Across donors, most TCR sequences were observed very rarely, whereas some public TCRs were present in many individuals. In a later analysis, the rate of TCR association differed among HLA loci, with DRB1 alleles having the most associated TCRs and HLA-C alleles having the fewest. Because the 87-base-pair reads could not distinguish some IMGT-functional V segments, including TRBV6-2 and TRBV6-3, those segments were excluded. Presence/absence analyses assumed roughly uniform sequencing depth across donors, an assumption that may not hold. Because counts were too low, fewer than 20 rarely observed V segments, including chromosome 9 orphons, were excluded from the earlier analysis of roughly 580 of the donors. A later analysis reported that several top co-occurrence clusters appeared linked to parvovirus B19, influenza, CMV and Epstein-Barr virus. Because HLA typing was missing for some donors at each locus, association tests included only the typed subset. Correlated functional status among segregating V segments might be attributable to linkage disequilibrium, but an unknown experimental factor could not be ruled out. When HLA alleles, especially DR and DQ, strongly co-occurred, attributing TCR associations to individual alleles was difficult. A further reported finding was that TCR beta sequences accurately predicted the HLA-A and HLA-B alleles for most subjects in the first cohort. Most CMV-associated TCR beta chains appeared to be HLA-restricted in a later analysis, and the HLA associations seemed to be driven largely by CMV exposure. The only immune exposure information available for the cohort was CMV serostatus. Specific HLA alleles were associated with 15,000 to 20,000 TCR beta sequences at a false discovery rate of 0.05 in a later analysis. The cohort was sequenced for TCR beta chains only, and without alpha or paired-chain data the features that could be detected were limited. The classifier was reported to diagnose cytomegalovirus status with high specificity and sensitivity in both the original cohort and the validation cohort. In a later genetic analysis, fewer N-insertions in productive TCRs were reported among donors in an Asian-associated ancestry cluster than the roughly 640-donor mean. A cluster of highly shared sequence variants was judged likely to be a technical artifact of the sequencing pipeline. In the study, some 160 TCR beta chains were listed as associated with cytomegalovirus. In a later analysis, HLA-associated TCR beta chains showed more clonal expansion and lower generation probabilities than non-associated chains that were equally common. A few of the identified cytomegalovirus-associated TCR beta chains were confirmed in vitro to be specific for cytomegalovirus antigens. An earlier analysis of 587 of the donors showed that most TCR beta V segments appeared in productive rearrangements either about 87% or about 30% of the time, which broadly matched IMGT annotations.

Concerning this clone itself: What this receptor recognizes is not known. No base quality information exists; no much larger clone differs at one position.

The sequence derives from a boy younger than 10 in good health and CMV-seronegative. Sequenced input: PBMCs. The V and J segments used are TRBV5-4 and TRBJ1-1; 8 bases in the junction line up with TRBD1. The nucleotide sequence is given as TGTGCCAGCAGTCGTCCGACAGGGGTACAGAACACTGAAGCTTTCTTT. This gives the protein CASSRPTGVQNTEAFF. Reference TRBV5-4 and TRBJ1-1 genes cover what lies past the CDR3, so the full variable domain is ETGVTQSPTHLIKTRGQQVTLRCSSQSGHNTVSWYQQALGQGPQFIFQYYREEENGRGNFPPRFSGLQFPNYSSELNVNALELDDSALYLCASSRPTGVQNTEAFFGQGTRLTVV.